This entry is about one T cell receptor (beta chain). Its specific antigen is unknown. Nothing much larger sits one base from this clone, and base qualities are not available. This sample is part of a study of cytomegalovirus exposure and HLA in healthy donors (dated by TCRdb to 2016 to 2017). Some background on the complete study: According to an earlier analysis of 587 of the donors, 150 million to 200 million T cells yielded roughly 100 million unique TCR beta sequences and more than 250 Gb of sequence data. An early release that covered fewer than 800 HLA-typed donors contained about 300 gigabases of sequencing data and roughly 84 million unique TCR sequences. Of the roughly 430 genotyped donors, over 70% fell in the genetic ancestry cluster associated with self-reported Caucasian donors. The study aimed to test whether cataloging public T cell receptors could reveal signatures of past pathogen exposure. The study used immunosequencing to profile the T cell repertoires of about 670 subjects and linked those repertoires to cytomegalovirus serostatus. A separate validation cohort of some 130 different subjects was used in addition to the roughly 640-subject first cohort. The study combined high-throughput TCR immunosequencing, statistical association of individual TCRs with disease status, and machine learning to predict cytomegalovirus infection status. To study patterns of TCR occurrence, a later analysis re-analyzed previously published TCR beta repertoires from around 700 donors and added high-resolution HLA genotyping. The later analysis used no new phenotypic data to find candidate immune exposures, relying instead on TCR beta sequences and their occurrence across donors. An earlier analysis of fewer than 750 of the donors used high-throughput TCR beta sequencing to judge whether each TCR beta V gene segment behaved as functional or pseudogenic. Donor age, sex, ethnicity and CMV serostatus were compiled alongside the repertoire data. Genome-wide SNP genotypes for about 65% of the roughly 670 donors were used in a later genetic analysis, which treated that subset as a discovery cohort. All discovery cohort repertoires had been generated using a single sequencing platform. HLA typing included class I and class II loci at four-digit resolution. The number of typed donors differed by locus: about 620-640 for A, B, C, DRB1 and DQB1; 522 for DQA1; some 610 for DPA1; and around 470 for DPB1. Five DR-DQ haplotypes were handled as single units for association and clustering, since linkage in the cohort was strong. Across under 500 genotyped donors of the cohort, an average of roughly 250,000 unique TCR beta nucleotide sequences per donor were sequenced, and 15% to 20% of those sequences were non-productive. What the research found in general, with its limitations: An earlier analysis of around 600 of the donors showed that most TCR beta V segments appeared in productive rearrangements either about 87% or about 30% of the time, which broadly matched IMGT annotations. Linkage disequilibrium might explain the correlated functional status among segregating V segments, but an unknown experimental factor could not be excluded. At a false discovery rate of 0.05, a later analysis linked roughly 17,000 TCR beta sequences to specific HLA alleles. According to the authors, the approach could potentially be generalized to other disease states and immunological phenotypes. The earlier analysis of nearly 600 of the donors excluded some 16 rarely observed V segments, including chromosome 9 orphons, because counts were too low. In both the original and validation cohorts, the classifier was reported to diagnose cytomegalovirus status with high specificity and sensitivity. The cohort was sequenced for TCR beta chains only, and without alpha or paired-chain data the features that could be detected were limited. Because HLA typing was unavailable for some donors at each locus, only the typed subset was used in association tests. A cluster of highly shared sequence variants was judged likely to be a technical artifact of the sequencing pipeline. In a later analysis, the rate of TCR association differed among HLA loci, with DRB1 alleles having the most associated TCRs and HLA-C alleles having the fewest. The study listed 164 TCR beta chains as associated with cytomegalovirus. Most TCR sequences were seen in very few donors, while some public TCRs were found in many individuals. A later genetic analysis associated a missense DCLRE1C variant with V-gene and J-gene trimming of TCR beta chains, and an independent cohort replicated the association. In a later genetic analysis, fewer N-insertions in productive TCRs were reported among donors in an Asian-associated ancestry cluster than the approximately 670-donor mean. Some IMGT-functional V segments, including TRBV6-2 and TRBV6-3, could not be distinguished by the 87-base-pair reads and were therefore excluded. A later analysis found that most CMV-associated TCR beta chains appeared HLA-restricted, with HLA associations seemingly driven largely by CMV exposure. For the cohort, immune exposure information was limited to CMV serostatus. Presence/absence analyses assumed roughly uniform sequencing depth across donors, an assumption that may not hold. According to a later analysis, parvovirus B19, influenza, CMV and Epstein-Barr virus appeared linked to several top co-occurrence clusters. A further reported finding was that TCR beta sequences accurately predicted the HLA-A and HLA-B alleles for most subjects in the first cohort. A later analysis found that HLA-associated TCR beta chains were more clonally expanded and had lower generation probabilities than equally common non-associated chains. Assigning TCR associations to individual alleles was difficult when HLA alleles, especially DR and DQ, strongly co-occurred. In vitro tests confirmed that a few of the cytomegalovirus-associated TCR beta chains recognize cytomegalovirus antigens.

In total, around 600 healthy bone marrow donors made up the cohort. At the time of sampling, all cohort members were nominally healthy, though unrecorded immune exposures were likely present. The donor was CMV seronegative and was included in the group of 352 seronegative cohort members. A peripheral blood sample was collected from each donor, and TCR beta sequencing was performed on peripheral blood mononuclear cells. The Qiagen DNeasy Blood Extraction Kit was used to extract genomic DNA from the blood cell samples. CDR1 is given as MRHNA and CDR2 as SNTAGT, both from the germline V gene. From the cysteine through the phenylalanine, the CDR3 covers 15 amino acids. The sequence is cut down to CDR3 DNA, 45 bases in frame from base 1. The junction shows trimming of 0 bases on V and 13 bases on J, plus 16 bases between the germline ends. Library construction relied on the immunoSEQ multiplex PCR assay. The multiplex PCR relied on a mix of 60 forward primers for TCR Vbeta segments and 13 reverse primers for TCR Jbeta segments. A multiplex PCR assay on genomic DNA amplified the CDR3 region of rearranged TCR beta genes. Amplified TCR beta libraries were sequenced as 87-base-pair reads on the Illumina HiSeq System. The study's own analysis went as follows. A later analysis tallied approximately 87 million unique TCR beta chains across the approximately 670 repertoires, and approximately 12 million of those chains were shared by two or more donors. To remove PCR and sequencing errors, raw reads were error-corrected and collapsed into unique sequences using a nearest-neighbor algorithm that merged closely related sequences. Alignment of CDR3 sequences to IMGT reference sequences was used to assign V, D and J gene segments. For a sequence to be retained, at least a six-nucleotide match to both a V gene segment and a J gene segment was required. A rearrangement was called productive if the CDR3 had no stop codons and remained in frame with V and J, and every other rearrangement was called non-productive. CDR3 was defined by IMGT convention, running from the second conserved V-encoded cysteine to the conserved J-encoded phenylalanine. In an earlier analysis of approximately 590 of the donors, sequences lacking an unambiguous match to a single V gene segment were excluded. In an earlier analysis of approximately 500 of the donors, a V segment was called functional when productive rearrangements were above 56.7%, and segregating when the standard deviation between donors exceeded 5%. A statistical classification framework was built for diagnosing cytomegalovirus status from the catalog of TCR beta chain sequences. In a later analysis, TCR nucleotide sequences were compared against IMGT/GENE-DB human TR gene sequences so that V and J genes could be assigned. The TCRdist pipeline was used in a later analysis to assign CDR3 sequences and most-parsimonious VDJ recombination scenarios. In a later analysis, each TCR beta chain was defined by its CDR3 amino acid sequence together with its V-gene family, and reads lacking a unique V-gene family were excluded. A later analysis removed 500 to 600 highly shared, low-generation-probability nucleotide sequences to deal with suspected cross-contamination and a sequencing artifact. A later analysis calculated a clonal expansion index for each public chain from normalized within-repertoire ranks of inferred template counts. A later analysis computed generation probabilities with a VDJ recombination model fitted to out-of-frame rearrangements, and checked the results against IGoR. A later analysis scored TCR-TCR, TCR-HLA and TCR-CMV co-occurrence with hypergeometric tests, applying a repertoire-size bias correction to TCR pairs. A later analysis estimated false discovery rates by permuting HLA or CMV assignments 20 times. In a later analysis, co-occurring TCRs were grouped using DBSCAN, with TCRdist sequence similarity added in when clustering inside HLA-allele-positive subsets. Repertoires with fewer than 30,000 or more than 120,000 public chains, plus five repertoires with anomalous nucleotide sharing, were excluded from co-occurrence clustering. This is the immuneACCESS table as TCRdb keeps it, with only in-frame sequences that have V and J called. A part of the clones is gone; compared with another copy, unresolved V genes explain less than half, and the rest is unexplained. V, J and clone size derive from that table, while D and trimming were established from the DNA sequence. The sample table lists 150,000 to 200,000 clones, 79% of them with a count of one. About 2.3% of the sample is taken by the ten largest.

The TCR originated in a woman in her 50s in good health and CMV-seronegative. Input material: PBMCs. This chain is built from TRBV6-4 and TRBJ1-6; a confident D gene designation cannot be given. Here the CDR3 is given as CASSDSFRRDSPLHF. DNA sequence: TGTGCCAGCAGTGACTCGTTCCGCCGCGATAGCCCCCTCCACTTT.